The T cell receptor beta chain under discussion was sequenced for a study of long-term antiretroviral therapy in people with HIV. CDR1 is LNHDA and CDR2 is SQIVND in the germline V gene (reference sequence). The CDR3 contains 13 residues. The ends lost 3 bases at V and 10 bases at J; junction bases unmatched: 2. No fewer than two post-ART and no fewer than one pre-ART PBMC samples existed for each donor. Each HIV-infected participant was given treatment in the United States. It was version v3.0 of the immunoSEQ assay that was run at survey level. The assay was immunoSEQ multiplex PCR, and TCRdb's table has in-frame clones only and misses some. Of tens of thousands of clones listed, over 75% are singletons.

The chain is built from TRBV19 and TRBJ1-6, with TRBD1 identical over 8 bases. The sample consisted of unsorted PBMCs, taken 0.5 years after starting antiretroviral therapy. The receptor comes from a woman aged 18 to 35 with HIV. The CDR3 reads CASSIGQGSPLHF. In DNA form, the CDR3 reads TGTGCCAGTAGTATCGGACAGGGATCACCCCTCCACTTT.